The T cell receptor beta chain described here comes from a study of blood T cell repertoires in COVID-19. Sequencing used immunoSEQ multiplex PCR; TCRdb keeps in-frame clones, though not all of them. The repertoire has 200,000 to 300,000 clones, more than 75% of them found once; the top ten carry over 4%. Between the trimmed V and J ends, which lost 5 bases and 0 bases, there was a span of 13 bases. CDR3 length: 16 residues. Per the germline V gene, CDR1 is LNHDA and CDR2 is SQIVND (reference sequence). In Seattle, patients joined the study during active infection and were tracked longitudinally. The sample comprised peripheral blood. This chain connects TRBV19 to TRBJ2-2, with D possibly matching TRBD1 (6 bases). The origin of this receptor is a woman aged 55-69 years with COVID-19, enrolled during active disease. CDR3 sequence reads: CASSGGLTPNTGELFF. The CDR3 DNA is TGTGCCAGTAGTGGGGGCCTCACCCCGAACACCGGGGAGCTGTTTTTT.